This T cell receptor (beta chain) was identified in a study of blood T cell repertoires in COVID-19. Turning to the study itself: The study drew acute and convalescent COVID-19 samples from the United States, Italy and Spain. PBMCs, B-cell-depleted T cells, or T cells were the source of the cDNA or gDNA that made up the material.

Patients of the Seattle cohort, enrolled during active infection, were followed longitudinally. How the authors handled the data: By means of reference gene primer amplification, nucleated cell counts were estimated. The data were produced by immunoSEQ multiplex PCR, yet TCRdb's version contains in-frame clones alone and is incomplete. V, J and clone size were drawn from that table, and D and trimming were deduced from the DNA. The profile shows more than 300,000 clones, about 91% of them singletons. Turning to this clone: The same CDR3 is also encoded by other DNA sequences in this sample.

The sequenced material came from peripheral blood. The receptor's source is a woman aged 25 to 39 with COVID-19, enrolled during active disease.

CDR3 in DNA: TGTGCCAGCAGCCAAGGGCTAGCGGCCTACAATGAGCAGTTCTTC. Translation gives CASSQGLAAYNEQFF. The chain is built from TRBV3-1 (or the pseudogene TRBV3-2) and TRBJ2-1; 7 nucleotides line up with TRBD2. This CDR3 has 15 residues. CDR1 and CDR2 from the germline V gene are LGHDT and YNNKEL (reference sequence). The V and J ends lost 1 base and 2 bases, in that order; junction bases with no gene match: 2.